Listed below are T cell receptor beta chains from one sample, sequenced in a study of T cell changes during pregnancy in multiple sclerosis. Sequenced by immunoSEQ multiplex PCR; TCRdb stores in-frame clones only, minus some. The data contain around 99,000 clones, 85% to 95% of them singletons. The specimen was peripheral blood, collected in the third trimester of pregnancy. The receptors here all came from a female donor in good health, enrolled as a control in a pregnancy study. Both conserved end residues are part of each CDR3. Each record gives: clone size, D gene, J gene, V gene, CDR3 DNA, CDR3 protein. The D gene is left open where the match is weak. The listing skips clone size in some rows; elsewhere it reads once, few, many or a size class.

>-|-|TRBJ2-7|TRBV7-2
TGTGCCAGCAGTATGAACAGGGGGGGAAGCTCCTACGAGCAGTACTTC
CASSMNRGGSSYEQYF
>-|-|TRBJ2-5|TRBV7-2
TGTGCCAGCAGCTTAGAACAGCAAGAGACCCAGTACTTC
CASSLEQQETQYF
>-|TRBD1|TRBJ1-4|TRBV5-8
TGTGCCAGCAGCCTGGGACAGGGACCAACTAATGAAAAACTGTTTTTT
CASSLGQGPTNEKLFF
>-|TRBD1|TRBJ1-1|TRBV29-1
TGCAGCGTTGATTGGGGACAGTCCGGTGGGTCTGAAGCTTTCTTT
CSVDWGQSGGSEAFF
>once|TRBD1|TRBJ1-2|TRBV9
TGTGCCAGCAGCGTCGCCGACAGGGGAGGATCTGACTATGGCTACACCTTC
CASSVADRGGSDYGYTF
>-|TRBD1|TRBJ2-7|TRBV2
TGTGCCAGCAGTCCTCAGAGTACGGGACAGGGCTACGAGCAGTACTTC
CASSPQSTGQGYEQYF
>-|-|TRBJ2-7|TRBV30
TGTGCCTGGAGTCTCTTTGACGAGCAGTACTTC
CAWSLFDEQYF
>-|-|TRBJ2-1|TRBV13
TGTGCCAGCAGCGGGAACCGGGACACTAGATACAATGAGCAGTTCTTC
CASSGNRDTRYNEQFF
>-|-|TRBJ1-1|TRBV11-2
TGTGCCAGCAGCTTAGCGGGGGTTATAGCTTTCTTT
CASSLAGVIAFF
>once|-|TRBJ2-7|TRBV19
TGTGCCAGTAGGGGGATCGCAGGGGAACATTACGAGCAGTACTTC
CASRGIAGEHYEQYF
>-|TRBD1|TRBJ1-6|TRBV5-6
TGTGCCAGCAGCTTCCTCAAAGACAGGGGGCGCATCGATAATTCACCCCTCCACTTT
CASSFLKDRGRIDNSPLHF
>-|TRBD2|TRBJ2-7|TRBV10-2
TGCGCCAGCAGTAGTGGACTAGCGGGGGAAGACGAGCAGTACTTC
CASSSGLAGEDEQYF
>-|-|TRBJ2-2|TRBV7-2
TGTGCCAGCAGCCGAGGACAGGGAGGGTTCACCGGGGAGCTGTTTTTT
CASSRGQGGFTGELFF
>-|TRBD1|TRBJ1-5|TRBV28
TGTGCCAGCAGTGACAGGGGTCAGCCCCAGCATTTT
CASSDRGQPQHF
>-|TRBD1|TRBJ1-3|TRBV4-3
TGCGCCAGCAGCCCGGATCGACAGGGCGTATCTGGAAACACCATATATTTT
CASSPDRQGVSGNTIYF
>once|-|TRBJ1-3|TRBV30
TGTGCCTGGAGCTCTGACATCTCTGGAAACACCATATATTTT
CAWSSDISGNTIYF
>-|TRBD1|TRBJ2-4|TRBV5-4
TGTGCCAGCAGCCAAACCGCTGACAGGGCCCAATACTTC
CASSQTADRAQYF
>-|TRBD2|TRBJ2-7|TRBV4-2
TGTGCCAGCAGCCAAGTGACTAGCGGGGGGACCTCCTACGAGCAGTACTTC
CASSQVTSGGTSYEQYF
>-|-|TRBJ1-1|TRBV28
TGTGCCAGCAGTCCCCGGACAGATTGGCCTGAAGCTTTCTTT
CASSPRTDWPEAFF
>once|TRBD1|TRBJ2-7|TRBV4-3
TGCGCCAGCAGCCGAGACTACAGGGGCTCCTACGAGCAGTACTTC
CASSRDYRGSYEQYF
>-|TRBD1|TRBJ1-4|TRBV7-2
TGTGCCAGCAGCCCACGACAGGGAATTTTATCTAATGAAAAACTGTTTTTT
CASSPRQGILSNEKLFF
>-|-|TRBJ2-7|TRBV6-1
TGTGCCAGCAGTGACGGGGTGTCGTCCTACGAGCAGTACTTC
CASSDGVSSYEQYF
>-|-|TRBJ1-1|TRBV9
TGTGCCAGCAGCTCCCACACAGGGCTAAAGGGAGCTTTCTTT
CASSSHTGLKGAFF
>-|TRBD2|TRBJ2-1|TRBV11-2
TGTGCCAGCGGACTAGCGAGATACAATGAGCAGTTCTTC
CASGLARYNEQFF
>-|-|TRBJ2-5|TRBV11-2
TGTGCCAGCAGTTGGAGGGAGACCCAGTACTTC
CASSWRETQYF
>-|-|TRBJ2-3|TRBV11-2
TGTGCCAGCAGCTTACCTAAGAGGGATTTAGATACGCAGTATTTT
CASSLPKRDLDTQYF
>once|TRBD2|TRBJ2-3|TRBV7-9
TGTGCCAGCCGGGTGGGAGCTAGCGGATCTCCGACCACAGATACGCAGTATTTT
CASRVGASGSPTTDTQYF
>-|-|TRBJ1-2|TRBV9
TGTGCCAGCAGCTTTTTGGATAGGGGAGGGGGCTACACCTTC
CASSFLDRGGGYTF
>-|TRBD2|TRBJ2-3|TRBV5-6
TGTGCCAGCAGCTTGGATTCTAGCGGGGGCACAGATACGCAGTATTTT
CASSLDSSGGTDTQYF
>-|TRBD1|TRBJ1-1|TRBV5-1
TGCGCCAGCCGTGGACAGGGCGGCACTGAAGCTTTCTTT
CASRGQGGTEAFF
>-|TRBD1|TRBJ1-1|TRBV19
TGTGCCAGTAGACGACAGGGGGCAGGGTCTGAAGCTTTCTTT
CASRRQGAGSEAFF
>-|-|TRBJ1-2|TRBV7-9
TGTGCCAGCAGCTTAGAAAGCCTAGGCCATGGCTACACCTTC
CASSLESLGHGYTF
>-|-|TRBJ2-1|TRBV4-3
TGCGCCAGCAGCCCCCGAATCCCGGAGGGGGGGGATGAGCAGTTCTTC
CASSPRIPEGGDEQFF